One and the same sample provided the 10 T cell receptor beta chains below, sequenced in a study of blood T cell repertoires in COVID-19. Profiling relied on immunoSEQ multiplex PCR, and the TCRdb table lists in-frame clones only, not all of them. The sample has about 200,000 clones; more than 75% are singletons. Sample: peripheral blood. The receptors here all came from a woman aged 40 to 55 with COVID-19, enrolled during active disease.

This clone is a singleton in its sample. The gene calls are TRBV4-2 and TRBJ2-3; 14 bases fit TRBD2. The CDR3 is 19 residues long. The germline CDR1 and CDR2 sequences are LGHNA and YNFKEQ. V gave up 1 base and J gave up 0 bases; unmatched junction bases: 6. In DNA, the CDR3 is TGTGCCAGCAGCCAAGGGTCGACTAGCGGGAGGGTTAGCACAGATACGCAGTATTTT. Protein sequence: CASSQGSTSGRVSTDTQYF.

This sequence joins TRBV5-1 and TRBJ2-1; 8 bases align to TRBD2. The CDR3 consists of 15 residues. Germline lookup yields CDR1 SGHRS and CDR2 YFSETQ. V shed 0 bases, J shed 8 bases, and the junction held 7 bases outside the gene matches. The CDR3 DNA follows: TGCGCCAGCAGCTTGGGCGGGAGGAGCGGTGATGAGCAGTTCTTC. It is translated as CASSLGGRSGDEQFF. The full variable domain, with the rest looked up from reference TRBV5-1 and TRBJ2-1, is KAGVTQTPRYLIKTRGQQVTLSCSPISGHRSVSWYQQTPGQGLQFLFEYFSETQRNKGNFPGRFSGRQFSNSRSEMNVSTLELGDSALYLCASSLGGRSGDEQFFGPGTRLTVL.

This clone is a singleton in its sample. The chain recombines TRBV6-6 with TRBJ1-5; D is unclear. The V gene lost 6 bases and the J gene lost 4 bases, with 13 bases spanning the gap. Germline V CDR1 and CDR2: MNHNY, SVGAGI (reference sequence). The CDR3 covers 14 residues. The CDR3 nucleotides read TGTGCCAGCAGCCCCATGCGGGAGAATCAGCCCCAGCATTTT. Encoded protein: CASSPMRENQPQHF.

V usage is TRBV9 and J usage is TRBJ2-5, with 14 bases that match TRBD2. The J segment lost 5 bases and the V segment lost 4 bases, leaving 7 bases of the junction unmatched. Germline CDR1 is SGDLS and CDR2 is YYNGEE. This CDR3 has 16 residues. The CDR3 loop is CASSSGTSGSEETQYF. Here the CDR3 DNA reads TGTGCCAGCAGCTCAGGGACTAGCGGGAGCGAGGAGACCCAGTACTTC.

V usage is TRBV14 and J usage is TRBJ2-1; D ambiguous. CDR1 is SGHDN, CDR2 FVKESK, per germline. This CDR3 is 13 amino acids long. V was shortened by 2 bases and J by 6 bases, with 8 bases between the two germline ends. Written as DNA, the CDR3 is TGTGCCAGCAGCCAAAGCAACAGCAATGAGCAGTTCTTC. Its translation: CASSQSNSNEQFF. Variable domain in full (rest from reference TRBV14 and TRBJ2-1): EAGVTQFPSHSVIEKGQTVTLRCDPISGHDNLYWYRRVMGKEIKFLLHFVKESKQDESGMPNNRFLAERTGGTYSTLKVQPAELEDSGVYFCASSQSNSNEQFFGPGTRLTVL.

Turning to this clone: Other nucleotide sequences from this sample produce the same CDR3. This chain joins TRBV6-6 and TRBJ1-1; TRBD1 might be the D (5 bases). Trimming took off 6 bases at V and 0 bases at J, with 8 bases between the two ends. The CDR3 runs 13 residues. CDR1 and CDR2 (germline): MNHNY, SVGAGI (reference sequence). CDR3 in DNA: TGTGCCAGCAGGCGGGGCCTGAACACTGAAGCTTTCTTT. Protein sequence: CASRRGLNTEAFF.

The chain employs TRBV3-1 (or the pseudogene TRBV3-2) and TRBJ1-3; 9 bases are shared with TRBD1. Trimming at V came to 4 bases and at J to 2 bases, leaving 12 bases not matched to a gene. This CDR3 contains 18 residues. The germline V gene encodes CDR1 LGHDT and CDR2 YNNKEL (reference sequence). The CDR3, as DNA: TGTGCCAGCAGCCCTACCTACGGGACAGGGAGGGCTGGAAACACCATATATTTT. It is translated as CASSPTYGTGRAGNTIYF.

This clone was detected only once. This chain joins TRBV5-1 and TRBJ1-1, with 7 bases fitting TRBD1. V gave up 0 bases and J gave up 8 bases; unmatched junction bases: 10. Germline lookup yields CDR1 SGHRS and CDR2 YFSETQ. The CDR3 sequence is 15 residues long. The CDR3 protein is CASSLDRGRVEEAFF. For the CDR3, the DNA is TGCGCCAGCAGCTTGGATAGGGGGCGGGTTGAGGAAGCTTTCTTT.

The chain couples TRBV19 to TRBJ1-2; possibly TRBD1 for D (5 bases). V lost 5 bases and J lost 5, with 15 bases in between. Germline V lookup: CDR1 LNHDA, CDR2 SQIVND (reference sequence). This CDR3 contains 14 residues. CDR3 sequence: CASSGLLGTYGYTF. DNA of the CDR3: TGTGCCAGTAGTGGACTACTCGGGACTTATGGCTACACCTTC.

This clone was recorded many times. The J gene is TRBJ1-1, the V gene TRBV19; 8 bases map to TRBD1. Trimming took 0 bases from V and 1 from J; bases not matched to a gene: 10. Germline V CDR1 and CDR2: LNHDA, SQIVND (reference sequence). The CDR3 has 18 amino acids. The CDR3 coding sequence is TGTGCCAGTAGTATAGATTCCGTCGGACAGGGTGCGAACACTGAAGCTTTCTTT. Its translation is CASSIDSVGQGANTEAFF.